These T cell receptor beta chains were read from a single sample in a study of beta chain features in type 1 diabetes. The table came from immunoSEQ multiplex PCR; TCRdb's copy has only in-frame clones and leaves some out. The sample shows some 410,000 clones, more than 9.5% of them seen only once. The specimen sequenced was naive CD4+ T cells from blood. These receptors all stem from a woman aged 18-29 years in good health. Both conserved end residues are trimmed from each CDR3.

>TRBV7-9|TRBJ1-1
ASSPDRRSTEAF
>TRBV11-2|TRBJ1-1
ASRSNKGRNTEAF
>TRBV6-6|TRBJ2-7
ASSGTNSYEQY
>TRBV5-6|TRBJ2-3
ATLKRGTDTQY
>TRBV5-1|TRBJ1-1
ASIQGGEAF
>TRBV25-1|TRBJ2-7
ASSEYAPGAYEQY
>TRBV19|TRBJ1-5
ASSTRRTVFFTPQH
>TRBV18|TRBJ1-2
ASSPVIDYGYT
>TRBV6-5|TRBJ1-1
ASSAVRNTEAF
>TRBV18|TRBJ2-7
ASSPLQSYEQY
>TRBV7-9|TRBJ1-1
ASSSSRNTEAF
>TRBV30|TRBJ1-1
AWSVPGAAAKTEAF
>TRBV25-1|TRBJ2-5
ASSEGRMRERETQY
>TRBV7-9|TRBJ1-1
ASSPRS
>TRBV5-1|TRBJ2-1
ASSFPRNEQF
>TRBV18|TRBJ2-7
ASSPQGQGNEQY
>TRBV7-2|TRBJ1-2
ASSPRREANYGYT
>TRBV7-2|TRBJ1-5
ASSPPGNQPQH
>TRBV6-5|TRBJ2-1
ASSYQPYNEQF
>TRBV9|TRBJ2-1
ASSQGGYLSYNEQF
>TRBV4-1|TRBJ2-3
ASSHPGSSTDTQY
>TRBV11-2|TRBJ2-1
ASSRGLDGYEQF
>TRBV7-2|TRBJ2-2
ASSSSGSAGELF
>TRBV10-3|TRBJ1-5
ATQGVSNQPQH
>TRBV7-6|TRBJ1-6
ASSREPGQGDSPLH
>TRBV5-1|TRBJ2-3
ASSLVLRDGDTDTQY
>TRBV15|TRBJ2-5
ATSSQRGFQETQY
>TRBV7-2|TRBJ2-1
ASSLTMGLSEQF
>TRBV4-1|TRBJ2-5
ASSQVRQGQETQY
>TRBV5-6|TRBJ2-2
ASSSDSGPTGELF
>TRBV29-1|TRBJ2-6
SVLGTAISGANVLT
>TRBV7-2|TRBJ1-5
ASSLEPSEAQH
>TRBV11-2|TRBJ2-3
ASSFLADTQY
>TRBV14|TRBJ1-2
ASSQHGYGYT
>TRBV9|TRBJ2-3
ASSVGGTADTQY
>TRBV30|TRBJ2-7
AWGSLRKQY
>TRBV2|TRBJ2-3
ASSERGDTQY
>TRBV10-3|TRBJ2-7
AISELAGVNVHEQY
>TRBV21-1|TRBJ2-1
ASPLASGKDEQF
>TRBV29-1|TRBJ1-1
SVEDLGRYNTEAF
>TRBV19|TRBJ2-1
ASSSGTSGRQF
>TRBV5-1|TRBJ2-7
ASSPRGAGIYEQY
>TRBV5-1|TRBJ1-4
ASSYGTYEEKLF
>TRBV11-2|TRBJ2-1
ASSSLGGTTRNEQF
>TRBV5-6|TRBJ1-2
ASSRPHRGNYGYT
>TRBV7-9|TRBJ1-2
ASSRILQRDYGYT
>TRBV4-3|TRBJ2-4
ASSQGLTRASKNIQY
>TRBV9|TRBJ2-1
ASSPRYRGAGHEQF
>TRBV7-9|TRBJ1-2
ASSLGFGYT
>TRBV7-2|TRBJ2-3
ASSSPLDRKPSTDTQY
>TRBV29-1|TRBJ2-3
SAPTVGGTDTQY
>TRBV11-2|TRBJ2-1
ASSPPAQRLAGNNEQF
>TRBV5-1|TRBJ2-1
ASSLGGFSYNEQF
>TRBV25-1|TRBJ2-1
ASSERGSYNEQF
>TRBV5-4|TRBJ1-1
ASSSTGKGAF